The 25 T cell receptor beta chains presented below share a single source sample, sequenced in a study of cytomegalovirus exposure and HLA in healthy donors. PCR was performed using 60 Vbeta and 13 Jbeta primers. Assay used: immunoSEQ multiplex PCR; TCRdb lists only in-frame clones, some missing. The repertoire consists of 75,000 to 90,000 clones, with over 9.5% occurring once and the leading ten covering approximately 23%. The specimen sequenced was PBMCs. These receptors came from a man in his 60s in good health and CMV-seropositive.

V gene TRBV18 combines with J gene TRBJ1-2; the match to TRBD1 covers 9 bases. In germline, CDR1 is KGHSH, CDR2 LQKENI. CDR3 length equals 17 residues. V gave up 3 bases and J gave up 3 bases; unmatched junction bases: 11. The CDR3 DNA is TGTGCCAGCTCACCGAGGAGGGACAGGGTTGAGGACTATGGCTACACCTTC. Translated, it gives CASSPRRDRVEDYGYTF.

The chain combines TRBV9 with TRBJ2-2, with 9 bases identical to TRBD1. V gave up 3 bases and J gave up 9 bases; unmatched junction bases: 6. The CDR3 has 14 residues. Germline-derived CDR1 and CDR2 are SGDLS and YYNGEE. CDR3 bases: TGTGCCAGCAGCGATGGGACAGGGAGGCGGGAGCTGTTTTTT. This codes for CASSDGTGRRELFF.

V and J are TRBV30 and TRBJ2-7; D is possibly TRBD2 (5 bases). Germline CDR1 is GTSNPN and CDR2 is SVGIG (reference sequence). This CDR3 region has 12 residues. V was trimmed by 4 bases and J by 1 base, leaving 8 bases between them. The CDR3 nucleotides are TGTGCCTGGACGGGCGGGTCCTACGAGCAGTACTTC. This gives the protein CAWTGGSYEQYF. Full variable domain (rest looked up from reference TRBV30 and TRBJ2-7): SQTIHQWPATLVQPVGSPLSLECTVEGTSNPNLYWYRQAAGRGLQLLFYSVGIGQISSEVPQNLSASRPQDRQFILSSKKLLLSDSGFYLCAWTGGSYEQYFGPGTRLTVT.

This clone was seen a handful of times. The genes are TRBV29-1 and TRBJ1-1, with a possible D match to TRBD1 (6 bases). V was cut by 7 bases and J by 3 bases, with 15 bases left in between. Germline CDR1 and CDR2: SQVTM and ANQGSEA. CDR3 size: 13 residues. The CDR3 coding sequence is TGCAGCGCCGAGAGGGGGAGCGACACTGAAGCTTTCTTT. This sequence encodes CSAERGSDTEAFF.

The sample holds a few counts of this clone. The V gene is TRBV6-6, the J gene TRBJ2-1; 11 bases are a match to TRBD2. Trimming at V came to 4 bases and at J to 7 bases, leaving 3 bases not matched to a gene. The CDR3 spans 14 residues. Per the germline V gene, CDR1 is MNHNY and CDR2 is SVGAGI (reference sequence). The CDR3 DNA follows: TGTGCCAGCAGTTTTACTAGCGGGAGAAATGAGCAGTTCTTC. It encodes CASSFTSGRNEQFF.

This clone was found a few times. The chain combines TRBV5-1 with TRBJ2-2, with D possibly being TRBD1 (7 bases). V dropped 2 bases and J dropped 3 bases, with 14 bases sitting between them. CDR1 is SGHRS, CDR2 YFSETQ, per germline. The CDR3 totals 16 residues. This CDR3 is CASSLNQGEDTGELFF. The DNA for the CDR3 is TGCGCCAGCAGCTTAAACCAGGGGGAGGACACCGGGGAGCTGTTTTTT. The full variable domain, with the rest looked up from reference TRBV5-1 and TRBJ2-2, is KAGVTQTPRYLIKTRGQQVTLSCSPISGHRSVSWYQQTPGQGLQFLFEYFSETQRNKGNFPGRFSGRQFSNSRSEMNVSTLELGDSALYLCASSLNQGEDTGELFFGEGSRLTVL.

About this clone: This CDR3 is also generated by other DNA sequences in the sample. V usage is TRBV19 and J usage is TRBJ1-4; perhaps TRBD1 as D (5 bases). The ends were cut back, 6 bases at V and 7 bases at J, with 18 bases in the middle. CDR3 length: 15 residues. Germline loops: CDR1 LNHDA, CDR2 SQIVND (reference sequence). For the CDR3, the DNA is TGTGCCAGTAGAAAAACAGGAAGAGATGCTGAAAAACTGTTTTTT. Protein sequence: CASRKTGRDAEKLFF.

This rearrangement joins TRBV19 to TRBJ1-1; 7 bases agree with TRBD1. Per the germline V gene, CDR1 is LNHDA and CDR2 is SQIVND (reference sequence). Losses at the gene ends were 5 bases for V and 0 bases for J; bases not matched to a gene: 12. The CDR3 is made up of 17 amino acids. The CDR3 nucleotides are TGTGCCAGTAGTTCCTTAGACAGGGACCTCATGAACACTGAAGCTTTCTTT. The encoded protein is CASSSLDRDLMNTEAFF.

This clone has just a few counts. The chain uses TRBV27 and TRBJ2-1; 10 bases align to TRBD2. After removal of 7 bases from V and 3 bases from J, the junction contained 6 bases not matched to a gene. The CDR3 sequence is 15 residues long. Germline V gene lookup returns CDR1 MNHEY and CDR2 SMNVEV (reference sequence). This chain's CDR3 is CASTSSGSVYNEQFF. CDR3 nucleotides: TGTGCCAGCACCTCTAGCGGGAGTGTCTACAATGAGCAGTTCTTC.

This chain links TRBV18 with TRBJ1-4; 7 bases are shared with TRBD1. Per the germline V gene, CDR1 is KGHSH and CDR2 is LQKENI. The CDR3 is 15 residues long. Trimming removed 6 bases from V and 1 base from J; junction bases left unmatched: 5. The CDR3 spells CASSDRQGTNEKLFF. The CDR3 bases are TGTGCCAGCTCGGATCGACAGGGAACTAATGAAAAACTGTTTTTT.

The chain carries TRBV7-8 and TRBJ1-5; tentatively, D is TRBD1 (5 bases). CDR3 size: 18 residues. Germline CDR1 is SGHVS and CDR2 is FQNEAQ. Trimming removed 5 bases at V and 2 bases at J, with 22 bases between. CDR3 in amino acids: CASSPRGGDIWRNQPQHF. In DNA form, the CDR3 reads TGTGCCAGCAGCCCCCGCGGGGGTGACATATGGCGCAATCAGCCCCAGCATTTT.

The rearrangement joins TRBV6-5 to TRBJ1-5; D might be TRBD1 (5 bases). The germline V and J ends were trimmed by 7 bases and 6 bases, with 13 bases remaining between them. The CDR3 runs to 13 residues. Germline V CDR1 and CDR2: MNHEY, SVGAGI. CDR3 region: CASMARDSQPQHF. The DNA of the CDR3 is TGTGCCAGCATGGCAAGGGACTCTCAGCCCCAGCATTTT.

J is TRBJ2-2 and V is TRBV5-5; D is undetermined. V was pared by 0 bases and J by 1 base, with 4 bases between. The CDR3 is 14 residues long. CDR1 and CDR2 from the germline V gene are SGHKS and YYEKEE (reference sequence). The CDR3 region is CASSLVQNTGELFF. The CDR3 DNA is TGTGCCAGCAGCTTGGTTCAGAACACCGGGGAGCTGTTTTTT. The variable domain in full, with the rest retrieved from reference TRBV5-5 and TRBJ2-2, is DAGVTQSPTHLIKTRGQQVTLRCSPISGHKSVSWYQQVLGQGPQFIFQYYEKEERGRGNFPDRFSARQFPNYSSELNVNALLLGDSALYLCASSLVQNTGELFFGEGSRLTVL.

This clone turned up a few times. The chain uses TRBV5-4 and TRBJ1-2; TRBD1 matches 7 bases. The germline gives CDR1 SGHNT, CDR2 YYREEE (reference sequence). The CDR3 loop spans 15 amino acids. V lost 6 bases and J lost 4; bases outside the gene matches: 12. The CDR3 sequence is CASIQRDSDSYGYTF. The CDR3 region has the DNA TGTGCCAGCATCCAGAGGGACAGCGATTCCTATGGCTACACCTTC.

V is TRBV9 and J is TRBJ1-3; the D is unclear. Per the germline V gene, CDR1 is SGDLS and CDR2 is YYNGEE. V was pared by 2 bases and J by 2 bases, with 11 bases between. This CDR3 spans 15 amino acids. CDR3 loop: CASSVTTTPGNTIYF. The CDR3 DNA follows: TGTGCCAGCAGCGTCACAACTACCCCTGGAAACACCATATATTTT.

There are a few counts of this clone. This chain uses TRBV2 with TRBJ2-1, with TRBD2 identical over 14 bases. The CDR3 totals 15 residues. The germline CDR1 and CDR2 sequences are SNHLY and FYNNEI. The trim removed 7 bases at V and 10 bases at J, leaving 9 bases unmatched. CDR3 nucleotide sequence: TGTGCCAGCACCGACGGGACTAGCGGGAGCCGGGAGCAGTTCTTC. Protein sequence: CASTDGTSGSREQFF.

This clone was picked up a small number of times. The J gene is TRBJ2-3, the V gene TRBV5-6, with 9 bases lining up with TRBD2. This CDR3 region has 15 residues. Germline CDR1 reads SGHDT; CDR2 reads YYEEEE. Trimming removed 4 bases from V and 1 base from J; junction bases left unmatched: 4. Here the CDR3 DNA reads TGTGCCAGCAGCCCAATAGCGGGGGGCACAGATACGCAGTATTTT. Translated: CASSPIAGGTDTQYF.

This clone has a handful of counts. This rearrangement joins TRBV6-5 to TRBJ2-3, with TRBD1 matching over 8 bases. Germline lookup yields CDR1 MNHEY and CDR2 SVGAGI. The CDR3 has 15 amino acids. Trimming at V came to 5 bases and at J to 0 bases, leaving 4 bases not matched to a gene. The CDR3 loop reads CASSLTGASTDTQYF. The CDR3 DNA is TGTGCCAGCAGTCTGACAGGGGCTAGCACAGATACGCAGTATTTT.

About this clone: Distinct nucleotide sequences in the sample also encode this CDR3. The chain combines TRBV28 with TRBJ2-7; TRBD1 might be the D (6 bases). The CDR3 sequence is 14 residues long. The germline CDR1 and CDR2 sequences are MDHEN and SYDVKM. V shed 3 bases and J shed 1 base, with 10 bases lying between them. This CDR3 is CASSFGTSSYEQYV. In DNA form, the CDR3 reads TGTGCCAGCAGTTTTGGGACATCTTCCTACGAGCAGTACGTC.

This clone was counted between two and nine times. The chain has TRBV7-8 and TRBJ1-3, with a weak D call TRBD1 (6 bases). Germline assignment: CDR1 SGHVS and CDR2 FQNEAQ. The germline V and J ends were trimmed by 1 base and 3 bases, with 7 bases remaining between them. The CDR3 totals 14 residues. The DNA for the CDR3 is TGTGCCAGCAGCTTAGGGACAGTTGGAAACACCATATATTTT. It codes for CASSLGTVGNTIYF. The full variable domain, its missing parts supplied by reference TRBV7-8 and TRBJ1-3, is GAGVSQSPRYKVAKRGQDVALRCDPISGHVSLFWYQQALGQGPEFLTYFQNEAQLDKSGLPSDRFFAERPEGSVSTLKIQRTQQEDSAVYLCASSLGTVGNTIYFGEGSWLTVV.

This clone occurred a few times. V is TRBV29-1 and J is TRBJ2-5; 8 bases match TRBD1. This CDR3 has 13 residues. Germline V gives CDR1 SQVTM, CDR2 ANQGSEA. V lost 7 bases and J lost 5; bases outside the gene matches: 9. The CDR3 spells CSAADRVRETQYF. The CDR3 region has the DNA TGCAGCGCCGCGGACAGGGTAAGGGAGACCCAGTACTTC.

V usage is TRBV7-3 and J usage is TRBJ1-4; 9 bases align to TRBD1. Per the germline V gene, CDR1 is SGHTA and CDR2 is FQGTGA. The CDR3 consists of 14 residues. The J segment lost 8 bases and the V segment lost 5 bases, leaving 6 bases of the junction unmatched. CDR3 in DNA: TGTGCCAGCAGCCCTACAGGGGGCGGCGAAAAACTGTTTTTT. Its protein is CASSPTGGGEKLFF.

This clone was found a few times. The chain employs TRBV27 and TRBJ1-2; TRBD1 aligns across 9 bases. The CDR3 sequence is 12 residues long. The V gene's germline CDR1 is MNHEY and CDR2 SMNVEV (reference sequence). Unmatched junction bases numbered 4, after V lost 8 bases and J lost 6 bases. This CDR3 reads CASSGQGNGYTF. CDR3 DNA sequence: TGTGCCAGCTCCGGACAGGGGAATGGCTACACCTTC.

The chain joins TRBV18 to TRBJ1-5, with 7 bases fitting TRBD1. The germline V gene has CDR1 KGHSH and CDR2 LQKENI. The V and J ends lost 5 bases and 10 bases, in that order; junction bases with no gene match: 8. The CDR3 extends over 13 amino acids. Here the CDR3 DNA reads TGTGCCAGCTCAGTTCGACAGGGTGATCCCCAGCATTTT. Translation gives CASSVRQGDPQHF.

In its sample, this clone was seen a few times. This rearrangement joins TRBV28 to TRBJ2-7, with 12 nucleotides matching TRBD1. Germline CDR1 and CDR2: MDHEN and SYDVKM. The CDR3 length is 16 residues. V dropped 6 bases and J dropped 5; count of bases not matched to a gene: 11. The DNA of the CDR3 is TGTGCCAGCAGGGGGACAGGGGGCGTTGATCCCCACGAGCAGTACTTC. This translates into CASRGTGGVDPHEQYF.